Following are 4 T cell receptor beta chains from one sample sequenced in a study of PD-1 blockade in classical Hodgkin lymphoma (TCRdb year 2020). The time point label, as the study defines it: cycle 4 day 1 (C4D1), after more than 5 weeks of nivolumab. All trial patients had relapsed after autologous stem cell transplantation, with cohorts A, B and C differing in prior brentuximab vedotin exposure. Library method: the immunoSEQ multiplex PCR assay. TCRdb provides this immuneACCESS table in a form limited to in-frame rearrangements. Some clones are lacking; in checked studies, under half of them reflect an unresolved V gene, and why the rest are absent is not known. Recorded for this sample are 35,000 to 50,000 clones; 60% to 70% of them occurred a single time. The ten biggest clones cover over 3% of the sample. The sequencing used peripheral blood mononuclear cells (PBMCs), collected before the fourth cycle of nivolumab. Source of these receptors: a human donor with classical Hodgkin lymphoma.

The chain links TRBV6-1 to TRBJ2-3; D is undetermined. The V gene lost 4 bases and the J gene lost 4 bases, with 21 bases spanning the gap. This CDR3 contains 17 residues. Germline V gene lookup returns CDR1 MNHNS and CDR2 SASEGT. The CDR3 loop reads CASSGSPRLRAADTQYF. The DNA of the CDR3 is TGTGCCAGCAGTGGCTCGCCCCGGCTACGGGCGGCAGATACGCAGTATTTT.

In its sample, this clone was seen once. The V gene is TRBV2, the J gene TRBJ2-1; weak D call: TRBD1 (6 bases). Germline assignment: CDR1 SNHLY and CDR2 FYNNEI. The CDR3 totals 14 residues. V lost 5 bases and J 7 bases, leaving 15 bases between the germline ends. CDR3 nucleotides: TGTGCCAGCAGTTTAGGGGAGAGGGGGAATGAGCAGTTCTTC. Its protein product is CASSLGERGNEQFF.

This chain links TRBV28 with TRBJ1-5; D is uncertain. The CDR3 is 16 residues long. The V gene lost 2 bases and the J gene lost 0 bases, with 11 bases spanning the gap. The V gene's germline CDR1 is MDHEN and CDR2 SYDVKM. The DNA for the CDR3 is TGTGCCAGCAGTTTAGCAGAAACCTATAGCAATCAGCCCCAGCATTTT. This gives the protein CASSLAETYSNQPQHF.

CDR3 DNA sequence: TGTGCCAGCAGTTACAACCCTGTCATCTCAGATACGCAGTATTTT. Translating gives CASSYNPVISDTQYF. The chain carries TRBV6-5 and TRBJ2-3; D gene uncertain. This CDR3 contains 15 residues. In germline, CDR1 is MNHEY, CDR2 SVGAGI. V was shortened by 2 bases and J by 4 bases, with 13 bases between the two germline ends.